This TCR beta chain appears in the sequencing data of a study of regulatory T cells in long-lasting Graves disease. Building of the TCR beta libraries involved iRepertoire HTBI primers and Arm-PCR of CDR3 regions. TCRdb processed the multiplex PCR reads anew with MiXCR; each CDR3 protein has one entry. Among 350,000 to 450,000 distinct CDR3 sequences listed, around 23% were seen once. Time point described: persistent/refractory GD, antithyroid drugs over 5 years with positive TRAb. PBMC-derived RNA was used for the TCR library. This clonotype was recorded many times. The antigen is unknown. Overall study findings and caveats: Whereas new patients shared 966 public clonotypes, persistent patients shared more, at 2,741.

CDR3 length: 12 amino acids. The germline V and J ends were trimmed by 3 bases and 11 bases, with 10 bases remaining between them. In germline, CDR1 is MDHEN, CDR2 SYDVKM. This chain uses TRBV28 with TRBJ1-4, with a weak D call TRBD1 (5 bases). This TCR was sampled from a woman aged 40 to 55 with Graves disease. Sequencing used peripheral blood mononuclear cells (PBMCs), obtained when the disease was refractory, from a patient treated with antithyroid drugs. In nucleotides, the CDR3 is TGTGCCAGCAGTTTTAGTGAGGGGAAACTGTTTTTT. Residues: CASSFSEGKLFF.